This TCR beta chain was captured in a study of blood T cell repertoires in COVID-19 (dated by TCRdb to the early 2020s). Background for the entire study: The collaborator samples originated in the United States, Italy and Spain and spanned the acute and convalescent phases of COVID-19. The material from the prospective study consisted of cDNA or gDNA derived from T cells, B-cell-depleted T cells, or PBMCs. The dataset comprised deeply sampled blood TCRbeta repertoires from subjects exposed to, actively infected with, or recovered from COVID-19. A freely available public database, intended as a resource for researchers studying the immune response to SARS-CoV-2, is where the repertoires were released. Samples were obtained from the ongoing ImmuneRACE study (first 160 participants) and from about 1,300 subjects provided by 6 global collaborators. A de-identified subject ID, COVID-19 status, age in years and sex were almost always included in the sample metadata. Where HLA class I and class II types were available, the types were taken from metadata supplied by the sample provider, not from assay-based typing.

One collaborating source in Seattle enrolled patients during active infection and followed them longitudinally through the course of disease. Collaborating institutions collected whole blood in K2EDTA tubes following their own protocols. For TCRbeta analysis, collaborator samples were shipped as frozen whole blood, as isolated PBMCs, or as DNA extracted from either sample type. Ends trimmed: V by 7 bases, J by 5 bases; bases unmatched to a gene: 8. The germline V gene encodes CDR1 SQVTM and CDR2 ANQGSEA. Taken from cysteine to phenylalanine, the CDR3 has 13 residues. The sequence is cut down to CDR3 DNA, 39 bases in frame from base 1. Points on this clone: Its specific antigen is unknown. Base-call qualities are not available, and no considerably larger clone is one nucleotide away.

Broader findings and caveats from the paper: The amount of clinical and demographic metadata varied by source and participant and was provided uncurated.

TCRbeta CDR3 regions were amplified from genomic DNA using the immunoSEQ Assay, a bias-controlled multiplex PCR. From the authors' description of their analysis: Nucleated cell counts per sample were estimated from amplification of reference gene primers within the assay. To quantify the absolute abundance of each unique TCRbeta CDR3 rearrangement, sequence reads were collapsed and filtered. For each sample, productive Simpson clonality was calculated as the square root of Simpson's diversity index over productive rearrangements. TCRdb obtained this table from immuneACCESS and retained in-frame rearrangements with V and J assigned. These tables miss some clones; where compared with another copy, unresolved V genes account for less than half of the shortfall, and the remainder is unexplained. D and trimming come from the DNA, and the V and J calls and clone size come from that table. The table for this sample lists about 360,000 clones; around 88% of them were counted only once. The ten largest account for around 7.5% of the sample.

Sample: peripheral blood. This chain is built from TRBV29-1 and TRBJ1-1, with 9 bases aligning to TRBD1. This sequence was found in a woman aged 55-70 years with COVID-19, enrolled during active disease. The CDR3 corresponds to CSEQGADRTEAFF. Read as DNA, the sequence is TGCAGCGAACAGGGGGCTGATCGAACTGAAGCTTTCTTT.